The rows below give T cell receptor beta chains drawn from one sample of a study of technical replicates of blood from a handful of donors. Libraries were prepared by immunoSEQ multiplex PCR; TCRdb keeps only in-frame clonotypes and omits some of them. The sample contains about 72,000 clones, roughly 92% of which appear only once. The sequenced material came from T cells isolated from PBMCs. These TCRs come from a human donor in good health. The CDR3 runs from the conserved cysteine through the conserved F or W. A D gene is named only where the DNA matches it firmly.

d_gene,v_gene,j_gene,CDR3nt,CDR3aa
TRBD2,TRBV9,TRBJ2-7,TGTGCCAGCAGCCCCCGACTAGCGGGAGGCGAGCAGTACTTC,CASSPRLAGGEQYF
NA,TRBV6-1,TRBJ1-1,TGTGCCAGCAGTCGTACAGGGCTTACAGAAGCTTTCTTT,CASSRTGLTEAFF
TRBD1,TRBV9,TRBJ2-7,TGTGCCAGCAGCGTAGATGGGGACAGGGGCAACGAGCAGTACTTC,CASSVDGDRGNEQYF
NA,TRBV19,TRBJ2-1,TGTGCCAGTAGTACGCTAGTGTACAATGAGCAGTTCTTC,CASSTLVYNEQFF
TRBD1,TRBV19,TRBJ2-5,TGTGCCAGTAGTATTAACAGGGGAGAGACCCAGTACTTC,CASSINRGETQYF
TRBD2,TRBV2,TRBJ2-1,TGTGCCAGCAGTGACCGACTAGCGTCTAACAATGAGCAGTTCTTC,CASSDRLASNNEQFF
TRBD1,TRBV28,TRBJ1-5,TGTGCCAGCAGTCTACACCTACAGGGGCAGCCCCAGCATTTT,CASSLHLQGQPQHF
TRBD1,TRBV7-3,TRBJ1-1,TGTGCCAGCAGCCTCGAATGGTATGGGACAGGTACGAACACTGAAGCTTTCTTT,CASSLEWYGTGTNTEAFF
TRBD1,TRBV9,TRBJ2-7,TGTGCCAGCAGCCCGGGACAGGACAATAGGGAGCAGTACTTC,CASSPGQDNREQYF
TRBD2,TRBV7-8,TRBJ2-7,TGTGCCAGCAGCTTAATCGTCGGGACTAACGAGCAGTACTTC,CASSLIVGTNEQYF
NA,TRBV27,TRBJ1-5,TGTGCCAGCAGGGGCTTCTGGGGGCCCCCGGGACAGCCCCAGCATTTT,CASRGFWGPPGQPQHF
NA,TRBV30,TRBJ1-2,TGTGCCTGGATGGACAAATTCAGCTACACCTTC,CAWMDKFSYTF
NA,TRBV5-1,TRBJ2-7,TGCGCCAGCAGCCCAGGACGAGGGTCCTCCTACGAGCAGTACTTC,CASSPGRGSSYEQYF